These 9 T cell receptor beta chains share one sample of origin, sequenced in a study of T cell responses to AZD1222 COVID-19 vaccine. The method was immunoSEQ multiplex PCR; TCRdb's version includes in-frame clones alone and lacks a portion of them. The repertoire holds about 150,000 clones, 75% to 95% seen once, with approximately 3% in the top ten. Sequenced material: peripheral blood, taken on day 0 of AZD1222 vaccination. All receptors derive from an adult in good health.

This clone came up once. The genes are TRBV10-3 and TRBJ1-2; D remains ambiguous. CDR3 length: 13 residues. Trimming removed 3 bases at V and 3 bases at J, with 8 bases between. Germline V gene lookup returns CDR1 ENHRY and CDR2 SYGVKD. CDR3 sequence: CAISEATDYGYTF. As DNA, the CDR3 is TGTGCCATCAGTGAAGCGACTGACTATGGCTACACCTTC.

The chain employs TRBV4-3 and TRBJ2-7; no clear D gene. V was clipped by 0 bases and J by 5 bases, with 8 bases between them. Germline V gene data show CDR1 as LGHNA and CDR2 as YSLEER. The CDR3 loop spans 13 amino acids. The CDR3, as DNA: TGCGCCAGCAGCCAAGACAGGCGGAACGAGCAGTACTTC. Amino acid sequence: CASSQDRRNEQYF.

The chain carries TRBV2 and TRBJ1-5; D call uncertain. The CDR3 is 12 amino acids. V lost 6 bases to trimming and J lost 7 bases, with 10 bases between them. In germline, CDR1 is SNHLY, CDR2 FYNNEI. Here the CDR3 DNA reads TGTGCCAGCAGCGGCGGACCGCAGCCCCAGCATTTT. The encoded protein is CASSGGPQPQHF.

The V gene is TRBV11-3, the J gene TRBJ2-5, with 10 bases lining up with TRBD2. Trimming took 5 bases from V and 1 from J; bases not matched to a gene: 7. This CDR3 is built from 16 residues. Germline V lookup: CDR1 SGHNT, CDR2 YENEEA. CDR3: CASSQSTSGAQETQYF. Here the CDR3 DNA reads TGTGCCAGCAGCCAAAGCACTAGCGGGGCCCAAGAGACCCAGTACTTC.

The chain's CDR3 is CASSQTRDNEQFF. DNA of the CDR3: TGTGCCAGCAGCCAAACAAGGGACAATGAGCAGTTCTTC. This sequence joins TRBV3-1 (or the pseudogene TRBV3-2) and TRBJ2-1, with D unresolved. Germline CDR1 reads LGHDT; CDR2 reads YNNKEL (reference sequence). The CDR3 covers 13 residues. The V and J ends lost 2 bases and 5 bases respectively, with 7 bases between them.

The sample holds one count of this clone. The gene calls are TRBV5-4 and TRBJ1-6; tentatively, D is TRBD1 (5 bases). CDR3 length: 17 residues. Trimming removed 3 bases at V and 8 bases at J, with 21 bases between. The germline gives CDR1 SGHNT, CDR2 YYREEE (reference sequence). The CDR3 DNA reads TGTGCCAGCAGCTCCGCAGAGGGACTCCCAAGGGATTCACCCCTCCACTTT. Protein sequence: CASSSAEGLPRDSPLHF.

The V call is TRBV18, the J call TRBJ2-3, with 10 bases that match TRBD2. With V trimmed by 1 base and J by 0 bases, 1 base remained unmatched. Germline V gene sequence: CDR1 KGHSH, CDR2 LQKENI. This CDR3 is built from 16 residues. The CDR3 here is CASSPQRGGSTDTQYF. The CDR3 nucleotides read TGTGCCAGCTCACCACAGCGGGGGGGGAGCACAGATACGCAGTATTTT.

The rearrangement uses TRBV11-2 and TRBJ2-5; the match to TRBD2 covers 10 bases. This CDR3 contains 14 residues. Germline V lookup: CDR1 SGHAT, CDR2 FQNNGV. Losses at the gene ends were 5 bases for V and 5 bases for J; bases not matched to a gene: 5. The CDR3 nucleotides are TGTGCCAGCAGCCTAAGGACTAGCGGCGAGACCCAGTACTTC. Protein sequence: CASSLRTSGETQYF.

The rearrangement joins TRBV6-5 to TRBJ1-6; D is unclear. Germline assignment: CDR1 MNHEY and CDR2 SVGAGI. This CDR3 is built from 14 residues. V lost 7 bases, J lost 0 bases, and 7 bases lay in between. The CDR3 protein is CASTRSSYNSPLHF. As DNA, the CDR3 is TGTGCCAGCACACGGAGCTCCTATAATTCACCCCTCCACTTT.